This passage covers 8 T cell receptor beta chains from one sample sequenced in a study of OX40 agonist ivuxolimab in advanced cancers. The table came from immunoSEQ multiplex PCR; TCRdb's copy has only in-frame clones and leaves some out. The table lists tens of thousands of clones, nearly 90% of them singletons. Sequenced material: CD4+ or CD8+ T cells sorted from blood, taken in a trial of the OX40 agonist ivuxolimab. The receptors originated from an adult with an advanced solid tumor such as melanoma, head and neck, liver or kidney cancer.

The V gene is TRBV7-8, the J gene TRBJ2-3, with D tentatively TRBD2 (5 bases). Trimming stripped 3 bases from V and 10 bases from J, with 23 bases between. CDR3 size: 16 residues. Germline V gives CDR1 SGHVS, CDR2 FQNEAQ. In DNA form, the CDR3 reads TGTGCCAGCAGCTTTGGCATTGTAGGCGGGCGTGTGGCGCAGTATTTT. Its translation: CASSFGIVGGRVAQYF.

This clone was picked up a small number of times. This chain links TRBV28 with TRBJ2-7; unclear D gene. With 6 bases removed from V and 0 bases from J, the gap between germline ends came to 9 bases. Germline values: CDR1 MDHEN, CDR2 SYDVKM. There are 13 residues in the CDR3. CDR3 sequence reads: CASSHSSSYEQYF. The CDR3 DNA reads TGTGCCAGCAGCCATTCTAGCTCCTACGAGCAGTACTTC.

This sequence joins TRBV18 and TRBJ1-1; TRBD1 aligns across 8 bases. The CDR3 spans 13 residues. Germline V gene data show CDR1 as KGHSH and CDR2 as LQKENI. V shed 3 bases, J shed 6 bases, and the junction held 3 bases outside the gene matches. The CDR3 is CASSPGQGAEAFF. The CDR3 nucleotides read TGTGCCAGCTCACCCGGACAGGGCGCTGAAGCTTTCTTT.

The chain recombines TRBV5-4 with TRBJ1-1, with a possible D match to TRBD1 (6 bases). The V end was cut by 2 bases, the J end by 5 bases, with 13 bases between. Germline values: CDR1 SGHNT, CDR2 YYREEE (reference sequence). The length of the CDR3 is 14 residues. This chain's CDR3 is CASSLSGAGTEAFF. The CDR3 DNA reads as TGTGCCAGCAGCTTATCAGGGGCCGGAACTGAAGCTTTCTTT. Using reference TRBV5-4 and TRBJ1-1 for the parts outside the CDR3, the full variable domain is ETGVTQSPTHLIKTRGQQVTLRCSSQSGHNTVSWYQQALGQGPQFIFQYYREEENGRGNFPPRFSGLQFPNYSSELNVNALELDDSALYLCASSLSGAGTEAFFGQGTRLTVV.

This clone is medium-sized by share. The chain couples TRBV14 to TRBJ2-1, with 12 bases that match TRBD2. The CDR3 runs to 16 residues. CDR1 and CDR2 from the germline V gene are SGHDN and FVKESK. The V and J ends lost 2 bases and 6 bases, in that order; junction bases with no gene match: 5. The CDR3 spells CASSQIGTSGPNEQFF. The CDR3 DNA reads TGTGCCAGCAGCCAAATAGGGACTAGCGGGCCCAATGAGCAGTTCTTC.

V and J are TRBV6-5 and TRBJ2-3; 10 nucleotides align to TRBD2. V was clipped by 7 bases and J by 3 bases; unmatched bases: 7. The CDR3 is 15 residues long. Germline CDR1 is MNHEY and CDR2 is SVGAGI. The CDR3 DNA sequence: TGTGCCAGCACCACTAGCGGGGCGGGTACAGATACGCAGTATTTT. This codes for CASTTSGAGTDTQYF.

The chain joins TRBV7-8 to TRBJ1-1; 9 bases are shared with TRBD1. Germline CDR1 and CDR2: SGHVS and FQNEAQ. There are 14 residues in the CDR3. V lost 5 bases and J lost 6; bases outside the gene matches: 7. CDR3 DNA sequence: TGTGCCAGCAGCAAGGACAGGGGCGCAGCTGAAGCTTTCTTT. This codes for CASSKDRGAAEAFF. Full variable domain (missing parts from reference TRBV7-8 and TRBJ1-1): GAGVSQSPRYKVAKRGQDVALRCDPISGHVSLFWYQQALGQGPEFLTYFQNEAQLDKSGLPSDRFFAERPEGSVSTLKIQRTQQEDSAVYLCASSKDRGAAEAFFGQGTRLTVV.

The rearrangement joins TRBV6-5 to TRBJ1-4, with D possibly being TRBD1 (5 bases). With 2 bases removed from V and 8 bases from J, the gap between germline ends came to 18 bases. Germline assignment: CDR1 MNHEY and CDR2 SVGAGI. The CDR3 has 16 residues. This chain's CDR3 is CASSYRQGEDGEKLFF. In nucleotides, the CDR3 is TGTGCCAGCAGTTACCGGCAGGGAGAGGATGGGGAAAAACTGTTTTTT.